These T cell receptor beta chains were read from a single sample in a study of blood T cell repertoires in COVID-19. The repertoire was sequenced with immunoSEQ multiplex PCR; TCRdb's copy has only in-frame clones and lacks some. The profile shows 80,000 to 95,000 clones, about 83% of them singletons. The sequenced sample consisted of peripheral blood. These receptors all come from a woman in her 70s with acute or convalescent COVID-19. The CDR3 runs from the conserved cysteine through the conserved F or W. D genes are given only for firm matches. Not all rows give a size; the values are once, few, many and, for expanded clones, a class.

d_call | clone_size | j_call | v_call | cdr3_length | cdr3_nt | cdr3_aa
TRBD2 | . | TRBJ2-1 | TRBV5-1 | 15 | TGCGCCAGCAGGTCTGAAGCGGGAAGACACAATGAGCAGTTCTTC | CASRSEAGRHNEQFF
. | . | TRBJ2-2 | TRBV27 | 15 | TGTGCCAGCAGTTTAAGGAGGGGAACCACCGGGGAGCTGTTTTTT | CASSLRRGTTGELFF
TRBD2 | . | TRBJ2-2 | TRBV7-2 | 17 | TGTGCCAGCAGCTTAGATAGCGGGAGGGCCGGTAACGGGGAGCTGTTTTTT | CASSLDSGRAGNGELFF
. | once | TRBJ1-3 | TRBV19 | 16 | TGTGCCAGTAGTATCAAGCAGGGCGACTCTGGAAACACCATATATTTT | CASSIKQGDSGNTIYF
. | few | TRBJ1-4 | TRBV4-3 | 15 | TGCGCCAGCAGCCAAATGCCCCGGGGGAGTGAAAAACTGTTTTTT | CASSQMPRGSEKLFF
TRBD2 | . | TRBJ2-1 | TRBV10-3 | 14 | TGTGCCATCAGTGAGGCGGCGGGAGAGCATGAGCAGTTCTTC | CAISEAAGEHEQFF
TRBD2 | . | TRBJ2-3 | TRBV19 | 16 | TGTGCCAGTAGTATAGGACTAGCGGCGAACACAGATACGCAGTATTTT | CASSIGLAANTDTQYF
TRBD1 | once | TRBJ2-5 | TRBV7-7 | 15 | TGTGCCAGCAGCCTAGACAGGGGTCCTGAAGAGACCCAGTACTTC | CASSLDRGPEETQYF
TRBD2 | . | TRBJ2-5 | TRBV25-1 | 15 | TGTGCCAGCAGTGTGACTAGCCCAATGAAAGAGACCCAGTACTTC | CASSVTSPMKETQYF
TRBD2 | . | TRBJ2-2 | TRBV27 | 17 | TGTGCCAGCAGTTGGCCCGAGGCTAGCGGGAGGGTGGGGGAGCTGTTTTTT | CASSWPEASGRVGELFF
. | . | TRBJ1-5 | TRBV19 | 15 | TGTGCCAGTACCTCGACACCGAATAGCAATCAGCCCCAGCATTTT | CASTSTPNSNQPQHF
TRBD2 | few | TRBJ2-3 | TRBV3-1/TRBV3-2 | 15 | TGTGCCAGCAGCCAATTTAGCGGGAGAGCAGATACGCAGTATTTT | CASSQFSGRADTQYF
TRBD1 | . | TRBJ2-6 | TRBV19 | 15 | TGTGCCAGTAGTGTGAGGGGGCATGGGGCCAACGTCCTGACTTTC | CASSVRGHGANVLTF
. | . | TRBJ1-1 | TRBV6-4 | 15 | TGTGCCAGCAAACCGGCAGAGGATAGGCACACTGAAGCTTTCTTT | CASKPAEDRHTEAFF
. | . | TRBJ1-4 | TRBV19 | 15 | TGTGCCAGTAGTATTATCCGCGCAACTAATGAAAAACTGTTTTTT | CASSIIRATNEKLFF
. | . | TRBJ2-5 | TRBV28 | 15 | TGTGCCAGCAGTTTACCATACGCAGGGCGGGAGACCCAGTACTTC | CASSLPYAGRETQYF
. | . | TRBJ2-1 | TRBV18 | 15 | TGTGCCAGCTCACCCCAGCAGGGTCCAGGGAATGAGCAGTTCTTC | CASSPQQGPGNEQFF
. | . | TRBJ1-3 | TRBV10-3 | 14 | TGTGCCATCAGTGGGCAGGACTCTGGAAACACCATATATTTT | CAISGQDSGNTIYF
. | once | TRBJ1-4 | TRBV30 | 13 | TGTGCCTGGAGTAGGGACTCCAATGAAAAACTGTTTTTT | CAWSRDSNEKLFF
TRBD2 | . | TRBJ2-5 | TRBV27 | 16 | TGTGCCAGCAGTTTAGTTCGGACTAGCGGGGAAGAGACCCAGTACTTC | CASSLVRTSGEETQYF
TRBD1 | . | TRBJ1-2 | TRBV15 | 14 | TGTGCCACCAGCCTAATACAGGGGGACGATGGCTACACCTTC | CATSLIQGDDGYTF
TRBD2 | . | TRBJ2-5 | TRBV19 | 17 | TGTGCCAGTAGCCGTGGATCAATAGCGGGACTGTCAGAGACCCAGTACTTC | CASSRGSIAGLSETQYF
. | . | TRBJ1-4 | TRBV4-1 | 15 | TGCGCCAGCAGCCAAGATCCGGGAGAGGCTGAAAAACTGTTTTTT | CASSQDPGEAEKLFF
TRBD1 | . | TRBJ2-1 | TRBV6-5 | 16 | TGTGCCAGCAGTTCTCCCGGGACAGGGGTTTACAATGAGCAGTTCTTC | CASSSPGTGVYNEQFF
TRBD2 | . | TRBJ2-3 | TRBV11-2 | 15 | TGTGCCAGCAGCCGCGGGAGTTCGTACACAGATACGCAGTATTTT | CASSRGSSYTDTQYF
TRBD1 | . | TRBJ1-1 | TRBV30 | 14 | TGTGCCTGGAGTGTAGGGACAGGGGGGGAAGGAGCTTTCTTT | CAWSVGTGGEGAFF
. | . | TRBJ1-1 | TRBV3-1/TRBV3-2 | 17 | TGTGCCAGCAGCCCGCGGAGGGCCTCCCCTATGAACACTGAAGCTTTCTTT | CASSPRRASPMNTEAFF
TRBD1 | many | TRBJ2-2 | TRBV10-1 | 15 | TGCGCCAGCACCACTAGTGGGACAGGGGCCGGGGAGCTGTTTTTT | CASTTSGTGAGELFF
TRBD2 | . | TRBJ2-5 | TRBV5-4 | 17 | TGTGCCAGCAGGAAGGGGACTAGCGGGCCCAGCCTAGAGACCCAGTACTTC | CASRKGTSGPSLETQYF
TRBD1 | . | TRBJ2-2 | TRBV29-1 | 15 | TGCAGCGTTGACTCCGGGACAGTTAACACCGGGGAGCTGTTTTTT | CSVDSGTVNTGELFF
. | . | TRBJ1-1 | TRBV4-1 | 14 | TGCGCCAGCAGCCAGGGGGGTCATCGGTCTGAAGCTTTCTTT | CASSQGGHRSEAFF
TRBD2 | . | TRBJ2-3 | TRBV7-2 | 14 | TGTGCCAGCAGCCAGGGACTAGCCACAGATACGCAGTATTTT | CASSQGLATDTQYF
. | . | TRBJ2-3 | TRBV11-2 | 13 | TGTGCCAGCAGCTCAGGGGTCTTAGATACGCAGTATTTT | CASSSGVLDTQYF
TRBD1 | . | TRBJ1-6 | TRBV28 | 16 | TGTGCCAGCAGTTTAGGACCCGGGACAGGGGGCTTTCCCCTCCACTTT | CASSLGPGTGGFPLHF
. | . | TRBJ1-1 | TRBV5-4 | 13 | TGTGCCAGCAGCGAGGGGAGGGAGGCTGAAGCTTTCTTT | CASSEGREAEAFF
TRBD1 | . | TRBJ2-2 | TRBV27 | 19 | TGTGCCAGCAGTTTAGAGGGGCCGCGACAGGGGCTATACACCGGGGAGCTGTTTTTT | CASSLEGPRQGLYTGELFF
TRBD2 | . | TRBJ2-2 | TRBV7-9 | 14 | TGTGCCAGCAAGTCTAGCGGGAACACCGGGGAGCTGTTTTTT | CASKSSGNTGELFF
. | . | TRBJ1-4 | TRBV12-3/TRBV12-4 | 11 | TGTGCCAGCAGCCAAAATGAAAAACTGTTTTTT | CASSQNEKLFF
. | few | TRBJ1-1 | TRBV7-2 | 15 | TGTGCCAGCAGCTTATCGGTTCAGGGGAGCACTGAAGCTTTCTTT | CASSLSVQGSTEAFF
. | once | TRBJ1-1 | TRBV28 | 19 | TGTGCCAGCAGTTCTAATCTATTAACTTTACAGGTCATGAACACTGAAGCTTTCTTT | CASSSNLLTLQVMNTEAFF
TRBD1 | once | TRBJ2-5 | TRBV2 | 15 | TGTGCCAGCAGACTCGGGACAGGTGGTATGGAGACCCAGTACTTC | CASRLGTGGMETQYF
. | . | TRBJ1-2 | TRBV6-5 | 15 | TGTGCCAGCAGTTACTCGTCCGCGCGGAACTATGGCTACACCTTC | CASSYSSARNYGYTF
. | . | TRBJ1-1 | TRBV5-6 | 15 | TGTGCCAGCAGCTTGGGATGGGGAGGGAACACTGAAGCTTTCTTT | CASSLGWGGNTEAFF
. | once | TRBJ1-2 | TRBV7-2 | 12 | TGTGCCAGCAGCCCCATCTCGAGGGGCTACACCTTC | CASSPISRGYTF
. | . | TRBJ1-1 | TRBV19 | 14 | TGTGCCAGTAGTAAGTACGCCAGGAACACTGAAGCTTTCTTT | CASSKYARNTEAFF
. | . | TRBJ2-2 | TRBV10-3 | 15 | TGTGCCATCAGTGAAAGGGAGTTGGGGACCGGGGAGCTGTTTTTT | CAISERELGTGELFF
. | . | TRBJ2-5 | TRBV18 | 14 | TGTGCCAGCTCACCTGGACTAGGGGGGGAGACCCAGTACTTC | CASSPGLGGETQYF
TRBD1 | once | TRBJ1-1 | TRBV12-3/TRBV12-4 | 13 | TGTGCCAGCAGCCTTGACAGGGGCACTGAAGCTTTCTTT | CASSLDRGTEAFF
TRBD2 | once | TRBJ2-3 | TRBV7-2 | 16 | TGTGCCAGCAGCTTCCGGGGGGTGGGGTCCGGAGATACGCAGTATTTT | CASSFRGVGSGDTQYF
TRBD2 | . | TRBJ2-3 | TRBV18 | 18 | TGTGCCAGCTCACCTTTTGGGACTAGCGGGAGAGGAACAGATACGCAGTATTTT | CASSPFGTSGRGTDTQYF
. | . | TRBJ1-1 | TRBV5-6 | 14 | TGTGCCAGCAGCTTCAGAATCATGAACACTGAAGCTTTCTTT | CASSFRIMNTEAFF